This T cell receptor (beta chain) emerged from a study of blood T cell repertoires in COVID-19. About the research overall: PBMCs, B-cell-depleted T cells, or T cells provided the cDNA or gDNA that made up the material.

CDR1 SGHNT and CDR2 YENEEA come from the germline V gene. The V end lost 3 bases, the J end lost 2 bases, and 5 bases lay between the germline ends. This CDR3 is 13 amino acids long. Original processing methods: Researchers report that nucleated cell counts were estimated from reference gene primer amplification. The method was immunoSEQ multiplex PCR; TCRdb's version includes in-frame clones alone and lacks a portion of them. V, J and clone size derive from that table, while D and trimming were established from the DNA sequence. The data show approximately 63,000 clones, around 80% seen once. The sequence came from a woman in her 70s with acute or convalescent COVID-19. The sample was peripheral blood. J is TRBJ1-3 and V is TRBV11-3; unclear D gene. The CDR3 spells CASSLPAGNTIYF. CDR3 sequence (DNA): TGTGCCAGCAGCTTGCCGGCTGGAAACACCATATATTTT.